Sequencing of this TCR beta chain was carried out in a study of shared clonotypes between healthy human individuals. Study-level results: A handful of donors had roughly 5% of their naive CD4 clonotypes in common. Naive subsets generally exceeded memory subsets in estimated richness. Blood was the only sampled material, and tissue repertoires likely differ.

As processed by the authors: Filtering differed for immunoSEQ, which gave only junction sequences without quality scores. Assay: immunoSEQ multiplex PCR; the TCRdb copy retains only in-frame clones and omits some. The DNA gave D and trimming, while V, J and clone size come from that table. The profile shows over a million clones, around 98.5% of them singletons. Comment on this clone: The antigen is unknown.

This CDR3 contains 13 residues. The germline V gene encodes CDR1 SNHLY and CDR2 FYNNEI. Deletions cut 6 bases from V and 4 bases from J, with 12 bases between. Sequences were obtained from naive CD4+ T cells sorted from blood. The subset is: CD45RA+ positively selected. This chain links TRBV2 with TRBJ1-2; no firm D call. The TCR sequence derives from a man aged 25-40 years in good health. In nucleotides, the CDR3 is TGTGCCAGCAGGGTACAGTTAGCCTATGGCTACACCTTC. Its protein is CASRVQLAYGYTF. The full variable domain, with the rest looked up from reference TRBV2 and TRBJ1-2, is EPEVTQTPSHQVTQMGQEVILRCVPISNHLYFYWYRQILGQKVEFLVSFYNNEISEKSEIFDDQFSVERPDGSNFTLKIRSTKLEDSAMYFCASRVQLAYGYTFGSGTRLTVV.